The 26 T cell receptor beta chains presented below share a single source sample, sequenced in a study of T cell responses to AZD1222 COVID-19 vaccine. Clones were read by immunoSEQ multiplex PCR, and TCRdb kept only the in-frame ones, dropping some. The sample contains around 200,000 clones, about nine tenths of which appear only once. Sequenced here: peripheral blood, sampled on day 0 of AZD1222 vaccination. The source is an adult in good health.

Comment on this clone: Other DNA sequences in the same sample also yield this CDR3. The chain has TRBV19 and TRBJ1-5, with D possibly matching TRBD1 (5 bases). V was cut by 3 bases and J by 0 bases, with 6 bases left in between. In germline, CDR1 is LNHDA, CDR2 SQIVND (reference sequence). This CDR3 has 14 residues. CDR3 region: CASSIRDSNQPQHF. The CDR3 region has the DNA TGTGCCAGTAGTATCAGGGATAGCAATCAGCCCCAGCATTTT.

This clone was seen a few times. This chain joins TRBV19 and TRBJ2-2, with TRBD1 identical over 9 bases. The CDR3 totals 16 residues. Germline trimming cut 6 bases from V and 1 base from J; bases unmatched to any gene: 6. In germline, CDR1 is LNHDA, CDR2 SQIVND (reference sequence). The CDR3 protein is CASSQRGQGNTGELFF. CDR3 DNA sequence: TGTGCCAGTAGCCAAAGGGGACAGGGGAACACCGGGGAGCTGTTTTTT.

The V call is TRBV2, the J call TRBJ2-2, with D possibly being TRBD2 (6 bases). CDR1 is SNHLY, CDR2 FYNNEI, per germline. CDR3 length: 14 residues. Trimming left V 4 bases short and J 6 bases short, with 12 bases between. This chain's CDR3 is CASSATGGSGELFF. CDR3 coding DNA: TGTGCCAGCAGTGCCACAGGAGGGTCCGGGGAGCTGTTTTTT.

The rearrangement uses TRBV7-2 and TRBJ1-2; no definite D call. V shed 5 bases and J shed 5 bases, with 18 bases lying between them. The germline V gene encodes CDR1 SGHTA and CDR2 FQGNSA. The CDR3 has 15 residues. DNA for the CDR3: TGTGCCAGCAGCCCCGGCCTGGGCGTTGGGTATGGCTACACCTTC. Protein product: CASSPGLGVGYGYTF.

The chain employs TRBV28 and TRBJ2-7, with 7 bases fitting TRBD1. V gave up 6 bases and J gave up 3 bases; unmatched junction bases: 8. Germline values: CDR1 MDHEN, CDR2 SYDVKM. CDR3 length: 14 residues. CDR3 sequence reads: CASSLGQVGYEQYF. CDR3 sequence (DNA): TGTGCCAGCAGCCTAGGACAGGTGGGCTACGAGCAGTACTTC.

The J gene is TRBJ1-4, the V gene TRBV6-2 or TRBV6-3; tentative D call: TRBD1 (5 bases). CDR1 is MNHEY and CDR2 is SVGEGT in the germline V gene. V dropped 0 bases and J dropped 7 bases, with 6 bases sitting between them. This CDR3 is 13 amino acids long. CDR3 in amino acids: CASSYSRVEKLFF. The CDR3 DNA follows: TGTGCCAGCAGTTACTCCAGGGTTGAAAAACTGTTTTTT.

This chain uses TRBV11-2 with TRBJ1-3; D not certain. CDR1 is SGHAT and CDR2 is FQNNGV in the germline V gene. Trimming pared 0 bases from V and 9 bases from J, leaving 6 bases between. The CDR3 spans 12 residues. In DNA, the CDR3 is TGTGCCAGCAGCTTAGATCGGGCCACCATATATTTT. Translated, it gives CASSLDRATIYF.

This clone was recorded once. The rearrangement links TRBV20-1 to TRBJ2-7, with a weak D call TRBD2 (6 bases). Per germline, CDR1 DFQATT and CDR2 SNEGSKA (reference sequence). Trimming removed 5 bases at V and 5 bases at J, with 7 bases between. There are 10 residues in the CDR3. CDR3 DNA sequence: TGCAGTGCTGGGACTCACGAGCAGTACTTC. Protein: CSAGTHEQYF.

CDR3 sequence (DNA): TGTGCCAGCAGTTACGCCGGGACTCAAGAGACCCAGTACTTC. Amino acid sequence: CASSYAGTQETQYF. The rearrangement uses TRBV6-6 and TRBJ2-5; possible D gene TRBD2, 6 bases. The germline V gene has CDR1 MNHNY and CDR2 SVGAGI (reference sequence). The V and J ends lost 2 bases and 2 bases respectively, with 9 bases between them. The CDR3 sequence is 14 residues long.

This chain uses TRBV13 with TRBJ2-7, with 12 bases aligning to TRBD2. J lost 4 bases, V lost 5 bases, and 15 bases had no gene match. The CDR3 covers 18 residues. The germline V gene has CDR1 PRHDT and CDR2 FYEKMQ (reference sequence). For the CDR3, the DNA is TGTGCCAGCAGCCAACGACTAGCGGGAGAGGCCTTCGGGTACGAGCAGTACTTC. Translation gives CASSQRLAGEAFGYEQYF.

Written as DNA, the CDR3 is TGTGCCAGCAGCCAATTTCCCCCACGCTCTGGAAACACCATATATTTT. It encodes CASSQFPPRSGNTIYF. The chain links TRBV4-2 to TRBJ1-3, with D unclear. Germline V gives CDR1 LGHNA, CDR2 YNFKEQ. V lost 2 bases, J lost 0 bases, and 11 bases lay in between. This CDR3 is 16 amino acids long.

V is TRBV6-5 and J is TRBJ1-6, with unresolved D. The V end lost 0 bases, the J end lost 7 bases, and 7 bases lay between the germline ends. Germline CDR1 MNHEY, CDR2 SVGAGI. The CDR3 length is 14 residues. Written as DNA, the CDR3 is TGTGCCAGCAGTTACTCTATCCAGAATTCACCCCTCCACTTT. Protein product: CASSYSIQNSPLHF.

CDR3 nucleotides: TGTGCCAGCAGTCCGTGGAGGGACAGTCCTAATGAAAAACTGTTTTTT. This sequence encodes CASSPWRDSPNEKLFF. The chain uses TRBV27 and TRBJ1-4; 7 nucleotides agree with TRBD1. CDR1 and CDR2 from the germline V gene are MNHEY and SMNVEV (reference sequence). J gave up 3 bases and V 5 bases, and 9 bases lay outside the gene matches. This CDR3 is 16 amino acids long. The complete variable domain, with remaining parts taken from reference TRBV27 and TRBJ1-4, reads EAQVTQNPRYLITVTGKKLTVTCSQNMNHEYMSWYRQDPGLGLRQIYYSMNVEVTDKGDVPEGYKVSRKEKRNFPLILESPSPNQTSLYFCASSPWRDSPNEKLFFGSGTQLSVL.

The genes are TRBV7-9 and TRBJ1-1; possibly TRBD1 for D (6 bases). CDR1 is SEHNR and CDR2 is FQNEAQ in the germline V gene (reference sequence). This CDR3 has 15 amino acids. Between the trimmed V and J ends, which lost 8 bases and 0 bases, there was a span of 16 bases. CDR3 coding DNA: TGTGCCAGCCGCCGATCAGGGGCCTTGAACACTGAAGCTTTCTTT. Its protein product is CASRRSGALNTEAFF.

The V call is TRBV28, the J call TRBJ1-5, with D unclear. The ends were cut back, 6 bases at V and 2 bases at J, with 11 bases in the middle. In germline, CDR1 is MDHEN, CDR2 SYDVKM. The CDR3 sequence is 14 residues long. CDR3: CASRDVRGNQPQHF. CDR3 bases: TGTGCCAGCAGGGACGTAAGGGGCAATCAGCCCCAGCATTTT.

The chain joins TRBV13 to TRBJ1-6; D gene uncertain. Trimming pared 5 bases from V and 4 bases from J, leaving 9 bases between. CDR3 length equals 14 residues. CDR1 and CDR2 from the germline V gene are PRHDT and FYEKMQ (reference sequence). DNA of the CDR3: TGTGCCAGCAGCGAAGGGTCATATAATTCACCCCTCCACTTT. Its translation is CASSEGSYNSPLHF.

The chain links TRBV3-1 (or the pseudogene TRBV3-2) to TRBJ1-6; maybe TRBD1 (5 bases). The V end lost 2 bases, the J end lost 3 bases, and 11 bases lay between the germline ends. Germline CDR1 is LGHDT and CDR2 is YNNKEL (reference sequence). There are 16 residues in the CDR3. CDR3 nucleotide sequence: TGTGCCAGCAGCCAAACAGGAGCCAACTATAATTCACCCCTCCACTTT. Residues: CASSQTGANYNSPLHF.

This rearrangement joins TRBV5-1 to TRBJ2-1, with D possibly matching TRBD1 (6 bases). Germline assignment: CDR1 SGHRS and CDR2 YFSETQ. CDR3 length: 13 residues. With 4 bases removed from V and 9 bases from J, the gap between germline ends came to 14 bases. CDR3 protein: CASSVQGWGEQFF. The CDR3 bases are TGCGCCAGCAGCGTACAGGGTTGGGGTGAGCAGTTCTTC.

The J gene is TRBJ1-2, the V gene TRBV25-1; the match to TRBD1 covers 8 bases. This CDR3 region has 17 residues. Germline assignment: CDR1 MGHDK and CDR2 SYGVNS. V trimming: 5 bases; J trimming: 0 bases; junction bases outside the gene matches: 11. The CDR3 coding sequence is TGTGCCAGCAGTCCTGGGACAGGTACCCCTACTAACTATGGCTACACCTTC. Translation gives CASSPGTGTPTNYGYTF.

A single count supports this clone. The V gene is TRBV6-4, the J gene TRBJ1-4; no clear D gene. The germline V gene has CDR1 MRHNA and CDR2 SNTAGT. V dropped 6 bases and J dropped 7 bases, with 18 bases sitting between them. CDR3 size: 15 residues. DNA for the CDR3: TGTGCCAGCAGCCAAAACGGGATGGCGGGTGAAAAACTGTTTTTT. It specifies CASSQNGMAGEKLFF.

V is TRBV9 and J is TRBJ2-1; TRBD2 matches 9 bases. The V gene end was trimmed by 1 base and the J gene end by 3 bases; junction bases not matched to a gene: 5. The CDR3 consists of 16 residues. In germline, CDR1 is SGDLS, CDR2 YYNGEE. The CDR3 here is CASSVRPSGNYNEQFF. The CDR3 nucleotides read TGTGCCAGCAGCGTACGGCCTAGCGGGAACTACAATGAGCAGTTCTTC.

This clone was detected a few times. The chain employs TRBV6-2 or TRBV6-3 and TRBJ2-7; 11 nucleotides line up with TRBD1. J was trimmed by 4 bases and V by 8 bases; bases with no gene match: 10. In germline, CDR1 is MNHEY, CDR2 SVGEGT. This CDR3 has 15 residues. CDR3 DNA sequence: TGTGCCAGCCGCCCCCCCGGGACAGGGGGTTACGAGCAGTACTTC. It encodes CASRPPGTGGYEQYF.

This clone has a handful of counts. The chain is built from TRBV3-1 (or the pseudogene TRBV3-2) and TRBJ1-5; 9 bases map to TRBD1. There are 15 residues in the CDR3. Germline V gene sequence: CDR1 LGHDT, CDR2 YNNKEL (reference sequence). The V segment lost 1 base and the J segment 2 bases; nucleotides outside the gene matches: 0. As DNA, the CDR3 is TGTGCCAGCAGCCAAGGACAGGGGGGCAATCAGCCCCAGCATTTT. This sequence encodes CASSQGQGGNQPQHF.

The rearrangement links TRBV5-1 to TRBJ2-5; perhaps TRBD1 as D (6 bases). Germline V gene sequence: CDR1 SGHRS, CDR2 YFSETQ. V was clipped by 4 bases and J by 5 bases, with 18 bases between them. CDR3 length equals 15 residues. The CDR3: CASSPRTAGDETQYF. CDR3 sequence (DNA): TGCGCCAGCAGCCCTAGGACAGCCGGGGATGAGACCCAGTACTTC.

The V gene is TRBV19, the J gene TRBJ2-7, with 7 bases fitting TRBD2. CDR3 size: 14 residues. The V segment lost 5 bases and the J segment 4 bases; nucleotides outside the gene matches: 8. Germline values: CDR1 LNHDA, CDR2 SQIVND (reference sequence). The CDR3, as DNA: TGTGCCAGTAGTTTTTCCGGGACTATTTACGAGCAGTACTTC. Protein product: CASSFSGTIYEQYF.

The V and J genes are TRBV27 and TRBJ2-1; maybe TRBD2 (5 bases). V was shortened by 6 bases and J by 0 bases, with 15 bases between the two germline ends. The CDR3 is made up of 16 amino acids. The germline gives CDR1 MNHEY, CDR2 SMNVEV (reference sequence). As DNA, the CDR3 is TGTGCCAGCAGGGTTAGTGCGGGTAGCTCCTACAATGAGCAGTTCTTC. Translated: CASRVSAGSSYNEQFF.